The 12 T cell receptor beta chains below all came from one sample that was sequenced in a study of human T cells and chemical hapten exposure. TCRdb processed the RACE reads anew with MiXCR; each CDR3 protein has one entry. The data hold about 250,000 distinct CDR3 sequences, with around 7.3% observed a single time. Time point specified: pre-sensitization, week 0. Treatment defined: therapeutic diphenylcyclopropenone sensitization with weekly scalp DPC. Specimen: whole blood, collected in connection with sensitization to the hapten diphenylcyclopropenone (DPC). The receptors were sampled from a man in his late teens or twenties with alopecia areata. Some clones in this sample may be carry-over from other donors' samples.

V is TRBV4-3 and J is TRBJ2-7, with D uncertain. This CDR3 comprises 14 residues. Germline values: CDR1 LGHNA, CDR2 YSLEER. V lost 7 bases to trimming and J lost 3 bases, with 16 bases between them. In nucleotides, the CDR3 is TGCGCCAGCACAGGTCCTGCTAACTACTACGAGCAGTACGTC. Translation: CASTGPANYYEQYV.

The chain combines TRBV4-1 with TRBJ1-5; TRBD1 is a possible D gene (5 bases). This CDR3 has 14 residues. Looked up from germline, CDR1 is MGHRA and CDR2 is YSYEKL. V was trimmed by 8 bases and J by 6 bases, leaving 17 bases between them. DNA of the CDR3: TGCGCCAGCCGGGGGAGGGACGTCGGTCAGCCCCAGCATTTT. Its protein product is CASRGRDVGQPQHF.

V is TRBV5-1 and J is TRBJ2-3; 9 nucleotides agree with TRBD1. V lost 5 bases and J lost 5; bases outside the gene matches: 9. The CDR3 covers 15 residues. Germline CDR1 reads SGHRS; CDR2 reads YFSETQ. The CDR3 DNA reads TGCGCCAGCAGGAATACAGGGGGCGGTTTAGATACGCAGTATTTT. This codes for CASRNTGGGLDTQYF.

This clonotype has only a few counts. The chain links TRBV25-1 to TRBJ2-2; 10 bases map to TRBD1. The CDR3 has 17 amino acids. V shed 3 bases, J shed 5 bases, and the junction held 9 bases outside the gene matches. CDR1 is MGHDK and CDR2 is SYGVNS in the germline V gene. The CDR3 region is CASSEPGGTGDTGELFF. The CDR3 coding sequence is TGTGCCAGCAGTGAGCCCGGGGGGACAGGGGATACCGGGGAGCTGTTTTTT.

This clonotype was seen more than once but under ten times. The gene calls are TRBV12-3 or TRBV12-4 and TRBJ1-5; possibly TRBD1 for D (5 bases). Trimming took off 1 base at V and 6 bases at J, with 19 bases between the two ends. This CDR3 has 17 amino acids. The CDR3 DNA is TGTGCCAGCAGTTTAGTTTTTGGGGGAGTGCGTGGTCAGCCCCAGCATTTT. This translates into CASSLVFGGVRGQPQHF.

In this sample, this clonotype turned up many times. V usage is TRBV6-1 and J usage is TRBJ1-3; maybe TRBD1 (6 bases). The CDR3 length is 14 residues. V was shortened by 4 bases and J by 3 bases, with 10 bases between the two germline ends. Germline loops: CDR1 MNHNS, CDR2 SASEGT. CDR3 residues: CASSGGGVGNTIYF. CDR3 DNA: TGTGCCAGCAGTGGGGGGGGCGTTGGAAACACCATATATTTT.

This clonotype occurred many times. The rearrangement uses TRBV7-2 and TRBJ1-4, with a possible D match to TRBD1 (6 bases). The V end lost 4 bases, the J end lost 11 bases, and 23 bases lay between the germline ends. The CDR3 loop spans 16 amino acids. The germline V gene encodes CDR1 SGHTA and CDR2 FQGNSA. CDR3 amino acids: CASSSGGQLPWRKLFF. For the CDR3, the DNA is TGTGCCAGCAGCTCAGGAGGACAGTTACCCTGGCGGAAACTGTTTTTT.

This clonotype occurred many times. This chain uses TRBV29-1 with TRBJ2-7, with D perhaps matching TRBD1 (5 bases). With 0 bases removed from V and 2 bases from J, the gap between germline ends came to 8 bases. CDR1 and CDR2 from the germline V gene are SQVTM and ANQGSEA. The CDR3 covers 13 residues. CDR3 amino acids: CSVEEQDTYEQYF. The DNA for the CDR3 is TGCAGCGTTGAAGAACAGGATACCTACGAGCAGTACTTC.

J is TRBJ2-5 and V is TRBV29-1; TRBD2 matches at 7 bases. CDR1 is SQVTM, CDR2 ANQGSEA, per germline. J gave up 4 bases and V 5 bases, and 7 bases lay outside the gene matches. This CDR3 spans 13 amino acids. CDR3 protein: CSVSGRFRETQYF. CDR3 in DNA: TGCAGCGTTTCCGGGAGGTTCAGAGAGACCCAGTACTTC.

This clonotype was seen a handful of times. V gene TRBV9 combines with J gene TRBJ1-1; TRBD1 is a possible D gene (6 bases). The CDR3 has 15 residues. Germline V gives CDR1 SGDLS, CDR2 YYNGEE. V lost 4 bases to trimming and J lost 4 bases, with 17 bases between them. This chain's CDR3 is CASSITGSWGTEAFF. DNA for the CDR3: TGTGCCAGCAGCATCACAGGGTCGTGGGGCACTGAAGCTTTCTTT.

This clonotype occurred a few times. The rearrangement links TRBV4-3 to TRBJ2-6; 7 nucleotides align to TRBD1. Germline V gene sequence: CDR1 LGHNA, CDR2 YSLEER. The CDR3 loop spans 17 amino acids. V dropped 0 bases and J dropped 2; count of bases not matched to a gene: 4. This CDR3 reads CASSQDRGGAGANVLTF. The DNA for the CDR3 is TGCGCCAGCAGCCAAGATCGAGGGGGCGCTGGGGCCAACGTCCTGACTTTC.

At least ten counts were recorded for this clonotype. CDR3 region: CASSPRRVAEAFF. The DNA for the CDR3 is TGTGCCAGCTCACCAAGGAGGGTCGCTGAAGCTTTCTTT. The chain has TRBV18 and TRBJ1-1; D gene ambiguous. V gave up 2 bases and J gave up 6 bases, with 10 bases separating them. The CDR3 has 13 amino acids. Germline-derived CDR1 and CDR2 are KGHSH and LQKENI.